The 6 T cell receptor beta chains listed next were all sequenced from one sample in a study of cytomegalovirus exposure and HLA in healthy donors. Sequencing was performed with immunoSEQ multiplex PCR; in TCRdb, only in-frame clones are kept and a portion is missing. The data contain nearly 110,000 clones, around 90% of them singletons. Sequencing input: PBMCs. The receptors here all came from a woman aged 18-29 years in good health and CMV-seropositive.

The chain combines TRBV2 with TRBJ2-4, with D tentatively TRBD2 (5 bases). V was clipped by 7 bases and J by 1 base, with 17 bases between them. Germline V gene sequence: CDR1 SNHLY, CDR2 FYNNEI. This CDR3 is 16 amino acids long. CDR3 loop: CASTREEGMAKNIQYF. The CDR3, as DNA: TGTGCCAGCACCCGCGAAGAGGGCATGGCCAAAAACATTCAGTACTTC.

The genes are TRBV5-6 and TRBJ2-1; D might be TRBD1 (5 bases). V gave up 1 base and J gave up 5 bases, with 16 bases separating them. The V gene's germline CDR1 is SGHDT and CDR2 YYEEEE. The CDR3 is 16 residues long. CDR3 sequence (DNA): TGTGCCAGCAGCTTGAACGGCAACCTGGGGCACAATGAGCAGTTCTTC. It encodes CASSLNGNLGHNEQFF. The entire variable domain, with the rest obtained from reference TRBV5-6 and TRBJ2-1, is as follows: DAGVTQSPTHLIKTRGQQVTLRCSPKSGHDTVSWYQQALGQGPQFIFQYYEEEERQRGNFPDRFSGHQFPNYSSELNVNALLLGDSALYLCASSLNGNLGHNEQFFGPGTRLTVL.

This clone was detected once. The genes are TRBV10-3 and TRBJ2-3; possible D gene TRBD2, 6 bases. The CDR3 contains 13 residues. Trimming removed 6 bases from V and 1 base from J, with 8 bases in between. Germline lookup yields CDR1 ENHRY and CDR2 SYGVKD. DNA for the CDR3: TGTGCCATCAGAGGGGAGGGCACAGATACGCAGTATTTT. Translating it yields CAIRGEGTDTQYF.

V and J are TRBV4-1 and TRBJ2-1, with 10 bases lining up with TRBD1. The CDR3 is 15 amino acids. The germline V gene has CDR1 MGHRA and CDR2 YSYEKL. J was trimmed by 4 bases and V by 2 bases; bases with no gene match: 2. CDR3 sequence reads: CASSQPGQGYNEQFF. As DNA, the CDR3 is TGCGCCAGCAGCCAACCGGGACAGGGGTACAATGAGCAGTTCTTC.

This chain uses TRBV11-2 with TRBJ1-2, with a possible D match to TRBD1 (6 bases). The V end was cut by 0 bases, the J end by 6 bases, with 14 bases between. Germline CDR1 SGHAT, CDR2 FQNNGV. The CDR3 covers 15 residues. Here the CDR3 reads CASSLEDSRWNGYTF. The CDR3 region has the DNA TGTGCCAGCAGCTTAGAGGACAGCCGCTGGAATGGCTACACCTTC.

The chain has TRBV5-1 and TRBJ1-2; TRBD1 matches 12 bases. The germline gives CDR1 SGHRS, CDR2 YFSETQ. The CDR3 extends over 16 amino acids. Losses at the gene ends were 0 bases for V and 7 bases for J; bases not matched to a gene: 7. CDR3 protein: CASSLGGTGGIGGYTF. In nucleotides, the CDR3 is TGCGCCAGCAGCTTGGGAGGGACAGGGGGCATCGGTGGCTACACCTTC.